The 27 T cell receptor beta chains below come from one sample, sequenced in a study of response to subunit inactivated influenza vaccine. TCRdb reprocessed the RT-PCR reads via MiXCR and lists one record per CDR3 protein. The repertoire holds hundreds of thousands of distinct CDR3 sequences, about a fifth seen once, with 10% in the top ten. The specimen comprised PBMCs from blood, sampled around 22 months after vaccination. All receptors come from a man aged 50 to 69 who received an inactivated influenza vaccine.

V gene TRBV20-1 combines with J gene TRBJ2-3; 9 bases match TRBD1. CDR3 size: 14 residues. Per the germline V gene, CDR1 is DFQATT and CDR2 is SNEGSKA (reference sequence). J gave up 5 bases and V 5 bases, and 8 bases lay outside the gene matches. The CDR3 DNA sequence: TGCAGTGCTGGAAACAGGGGGCACGGAGATACGCAGTATTTT. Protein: CSAGNRGHGDTQYF.

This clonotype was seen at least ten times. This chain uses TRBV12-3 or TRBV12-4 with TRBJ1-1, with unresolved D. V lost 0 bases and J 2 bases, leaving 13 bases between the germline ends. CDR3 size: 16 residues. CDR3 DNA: TGTGCCAGCAGTTTAGCCGAATCGAGGATTAACACTGAAGCTTTCTTT. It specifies CASSLAESRINTEAFF.

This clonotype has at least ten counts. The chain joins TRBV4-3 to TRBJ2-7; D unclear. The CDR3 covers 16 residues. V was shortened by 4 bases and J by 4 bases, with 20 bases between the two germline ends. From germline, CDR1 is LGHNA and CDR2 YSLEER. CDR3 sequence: CASSLRKGLVRYEQYF. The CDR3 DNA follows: TGCGCCAGCAGCCTCCGTAAAGGGCTAGTTAGATACGAGCAGTACTTC.

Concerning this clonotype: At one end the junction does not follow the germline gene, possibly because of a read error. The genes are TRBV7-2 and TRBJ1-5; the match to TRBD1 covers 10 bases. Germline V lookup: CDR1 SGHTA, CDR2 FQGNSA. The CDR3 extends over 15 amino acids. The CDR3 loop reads CASSQTGGAGQAQHF. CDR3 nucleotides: TGTGCCAGCAGTCAGACAGGGGGCGCGGGTCAGGCCCAGCATTTT. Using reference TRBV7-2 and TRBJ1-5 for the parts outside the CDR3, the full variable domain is GAGVSQSPSNKVTEKGKDVELRCDPISGHTALYWYRQSLGQGLEFLIYFQGNSAPDKSGLPSDRFSAERTGGSVSTLTIQRTQQEDSAVYLCASSQTGGAGQAQHFGDGTRLSIL.

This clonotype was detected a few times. In nucleotides, the CDR3 is TGTGCCAGCAGAACGACGGGCTCTGGAAACACCATATATTTT. The encoded protein is CASRTTGSGNTIYF. The rearrangement uses TRBV7-2 and TRBJ1-3, with D hard to call. CDR1 SGHTA and CDR2 FQGNSA come from the germline V gene. V lost 6 bases, J lost 0 bases, and 9 bases lay in between. The CDR3 runs 14 residues.

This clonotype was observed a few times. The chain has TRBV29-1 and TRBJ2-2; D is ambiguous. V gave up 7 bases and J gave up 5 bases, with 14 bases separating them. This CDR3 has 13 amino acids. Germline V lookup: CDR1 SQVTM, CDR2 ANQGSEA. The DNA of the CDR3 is TGCAGCGGGCTGGCAGGTGGGACCGGGGAGCTGTTTTTT. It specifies CSGLAGGTGELFF.

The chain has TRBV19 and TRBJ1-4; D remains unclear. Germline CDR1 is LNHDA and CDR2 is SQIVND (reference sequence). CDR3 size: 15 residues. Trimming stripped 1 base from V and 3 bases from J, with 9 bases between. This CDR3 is CASSIGGAANEKLFF. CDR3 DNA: TGTGCCAGTAGTATAGGCGGAGCGGCTAATGAAAAACTGTTTTTT.

The CDR3 spells CASSRGGSRSYGYTF. In nucleotides, the CDR3 is TGTGCCAGTAGCCGGGGGGGGTCAAGAAGCTATGGCTACACCTTC. The chain couples TRBV28 to TRBJ1-2; tentatively, D is TRBD1 (5 bases). This CDR3 region has 15 residues. V was cut by 9 bases and J by 4 bases, with 21 bases left in between. Germline loops: CDR1 MDHEN, CDR2 SYDVKM.

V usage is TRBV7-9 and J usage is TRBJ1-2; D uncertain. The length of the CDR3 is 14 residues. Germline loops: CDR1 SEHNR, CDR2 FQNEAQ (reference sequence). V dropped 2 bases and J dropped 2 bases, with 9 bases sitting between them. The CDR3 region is CASSLQSLNYGYTF. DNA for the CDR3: TGTGCCAGCAGCTTACAAAGTCTAAACTATGGCTACACCTTC.

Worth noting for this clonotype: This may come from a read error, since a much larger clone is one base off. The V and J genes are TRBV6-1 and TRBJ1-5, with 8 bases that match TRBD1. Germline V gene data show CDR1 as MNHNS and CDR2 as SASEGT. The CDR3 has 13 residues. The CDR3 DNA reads TGTGCCAGCAGACAGGGGGTCGGTCAGGCCCAGCATTTT. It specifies CASRQGVGQAQHF.

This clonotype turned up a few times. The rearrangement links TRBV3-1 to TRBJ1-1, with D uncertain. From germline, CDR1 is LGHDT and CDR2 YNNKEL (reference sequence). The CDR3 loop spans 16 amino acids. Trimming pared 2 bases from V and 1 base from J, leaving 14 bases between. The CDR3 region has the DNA TGTGCCAGCAGCCAATACAGTACGTCCCCGAACACTGAAGCTTTCTTT. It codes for CASSQYSTSPNTEAFF.

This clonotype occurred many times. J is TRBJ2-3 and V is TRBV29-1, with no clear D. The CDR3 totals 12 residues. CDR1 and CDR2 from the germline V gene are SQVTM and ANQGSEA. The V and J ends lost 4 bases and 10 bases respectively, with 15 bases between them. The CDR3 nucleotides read TGCAGCGTTGCTACCGGGCCCCCGGCGCAGTATTTT. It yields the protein CSVATGPPAQYF.

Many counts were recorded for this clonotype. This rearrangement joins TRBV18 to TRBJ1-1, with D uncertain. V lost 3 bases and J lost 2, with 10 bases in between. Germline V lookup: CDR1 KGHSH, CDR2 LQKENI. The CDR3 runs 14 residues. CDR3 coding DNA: TGTGCCAGCTCACCTACCGACGGAAACACTGAAGCTTTCTTT. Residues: CASSPTDGNTEAFF.

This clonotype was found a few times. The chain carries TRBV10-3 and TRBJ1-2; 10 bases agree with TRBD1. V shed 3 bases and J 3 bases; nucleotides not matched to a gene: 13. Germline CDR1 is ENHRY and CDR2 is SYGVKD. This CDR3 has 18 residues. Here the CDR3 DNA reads TGTGCCATCAGTGACCGAGCATCGGGACAGGGGATTCACTATGGCTACACCTTC. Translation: CAISDRASGQGIHYGYTF.

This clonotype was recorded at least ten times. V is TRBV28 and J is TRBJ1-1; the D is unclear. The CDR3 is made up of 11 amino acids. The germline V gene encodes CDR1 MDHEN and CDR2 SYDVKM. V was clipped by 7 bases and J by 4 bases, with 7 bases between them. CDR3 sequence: CASILGTEAFF. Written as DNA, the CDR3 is TGTGCCAGCATCCTTGGCACTGAAGCTTTCTTT. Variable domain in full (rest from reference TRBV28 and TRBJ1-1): DVKVTQSSRYLVKRTGEKVFLECVQDMDHENMFWYRQDPGLGLRLIYFSYDVKMKEKGDIPEGYSVSREKKERFSLILESASTNQTSMYLCASILGTEAFFGQGTRLTVV.

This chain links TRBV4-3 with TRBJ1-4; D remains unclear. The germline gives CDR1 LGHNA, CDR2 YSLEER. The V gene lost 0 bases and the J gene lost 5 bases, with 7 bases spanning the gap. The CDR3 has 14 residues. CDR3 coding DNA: TGCGCCAGCAGCCAAGATGACACAAATGAAAAACTGTTTTTT. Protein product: CASSQDDTNEKLFF.

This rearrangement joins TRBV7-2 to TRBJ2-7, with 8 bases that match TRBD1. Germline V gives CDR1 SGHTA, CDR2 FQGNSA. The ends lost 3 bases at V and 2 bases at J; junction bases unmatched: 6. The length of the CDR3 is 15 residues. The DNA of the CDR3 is TGTGCCAGCAGCTTGTCAGGGGGCCTTGCCTACGAGCAGTACTTC. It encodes CASSLSGGLAYEQYF.

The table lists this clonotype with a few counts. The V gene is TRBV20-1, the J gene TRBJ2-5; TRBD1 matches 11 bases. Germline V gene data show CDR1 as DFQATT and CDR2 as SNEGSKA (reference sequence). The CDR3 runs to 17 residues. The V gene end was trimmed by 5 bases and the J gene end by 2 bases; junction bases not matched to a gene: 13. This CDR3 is CSALTPGQGVGQETQYF. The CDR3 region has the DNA TGCAGTGCTCTGACCCCGGGACAGGGGGTAGGGCAAGAGACCCAGTACTTC.

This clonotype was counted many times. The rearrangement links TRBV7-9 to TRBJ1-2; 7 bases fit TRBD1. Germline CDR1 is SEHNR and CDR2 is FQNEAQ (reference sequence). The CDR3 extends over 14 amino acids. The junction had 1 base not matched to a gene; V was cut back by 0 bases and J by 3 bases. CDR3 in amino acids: CASSLAQGDYGYTF. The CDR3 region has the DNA TGTGCCAGCAGCTTAGCTCAGGGGGACTATGGCTACACCTTC. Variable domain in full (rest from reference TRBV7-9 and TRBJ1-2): DTGVSQNPRHKITKRGQNVTFRCDPISEHNRLYWYRQTLGQGPEFLTYFQNEAQLEKSRLLSDRFSAERPKGSFSTLEIQRTEQGDSAMYLCASSLAQGDYGYTFGSGTRLTVV.

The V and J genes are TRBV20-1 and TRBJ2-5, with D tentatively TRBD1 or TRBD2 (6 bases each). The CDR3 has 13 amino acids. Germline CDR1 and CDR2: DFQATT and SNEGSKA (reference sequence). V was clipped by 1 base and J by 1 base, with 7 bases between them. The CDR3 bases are TGCAGTGCTAGAGGGGGGGCCCAAGAGACCCAGTACTTC. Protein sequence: CSARGGAQETQYF.

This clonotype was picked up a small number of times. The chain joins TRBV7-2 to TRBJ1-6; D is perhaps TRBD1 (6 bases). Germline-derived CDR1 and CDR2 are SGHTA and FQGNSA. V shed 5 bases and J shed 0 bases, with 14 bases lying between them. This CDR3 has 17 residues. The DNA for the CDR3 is TGTGCCAGCAGCCCAGCAGGACAGTTCTCCTATAATTCACCCCTCCACTTT. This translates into CASSPAGQFSYNSPLHF.

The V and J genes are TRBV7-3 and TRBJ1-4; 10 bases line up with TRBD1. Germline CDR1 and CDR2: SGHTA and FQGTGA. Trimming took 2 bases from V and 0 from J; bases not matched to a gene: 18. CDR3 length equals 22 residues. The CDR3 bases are TGTGCCAGCAGCTTACGTAGTCTCGGGACAGGGGACACAGTTGCAACTAATGAAAAACTGTTTTTT. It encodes CASSLRSLGTGDTVATNEKLFF.

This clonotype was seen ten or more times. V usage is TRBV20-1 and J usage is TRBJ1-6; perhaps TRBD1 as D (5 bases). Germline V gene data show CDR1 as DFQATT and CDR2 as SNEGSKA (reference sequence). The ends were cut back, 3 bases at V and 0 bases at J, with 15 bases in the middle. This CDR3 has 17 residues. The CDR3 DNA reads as TGCAGTGCTAGCAGGGCAGGGTCGAGCTCCTATAATTCACCCCTCCACTTT. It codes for CSASRAGSSSYNSPLHF.

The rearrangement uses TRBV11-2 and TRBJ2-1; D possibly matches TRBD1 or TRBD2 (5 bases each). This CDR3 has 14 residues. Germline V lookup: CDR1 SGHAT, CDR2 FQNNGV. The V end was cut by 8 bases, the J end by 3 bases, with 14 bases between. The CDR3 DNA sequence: TGTGCCAGCCAGGACTGGACATACTACAATGAGCAGTTCTTC. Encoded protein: CASQDWTYYNEQFF.

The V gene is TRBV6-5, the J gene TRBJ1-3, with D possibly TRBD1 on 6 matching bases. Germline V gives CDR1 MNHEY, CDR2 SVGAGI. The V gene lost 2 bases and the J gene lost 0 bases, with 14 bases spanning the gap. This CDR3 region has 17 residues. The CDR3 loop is CASSYQGTSVSGNTIYF. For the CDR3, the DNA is TGTGCCAGCAGTTACCAAGGGACATCAGTCTCTGGAAACACCATATATTTT.

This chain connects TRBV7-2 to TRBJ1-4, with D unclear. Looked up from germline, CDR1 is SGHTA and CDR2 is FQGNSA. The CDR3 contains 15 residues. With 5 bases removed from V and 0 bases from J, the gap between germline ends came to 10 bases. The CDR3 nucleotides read TGTGCCAGCAGCCACAGTGCCGCAACTAATGAAAAACTGTTTTTT. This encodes CASSHSAATNEKLFF. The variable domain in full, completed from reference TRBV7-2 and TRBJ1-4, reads GAGVSQSPSNKVTEKGKDVELRCDPISGHTALYWYRQSLGQGLEFLIYFQGNSAPDKSGLPSDRFSAERTGGSVSTLTIQRTQQEDSAVYLCASSHSAATNEKLFFGSGTQLSVL.

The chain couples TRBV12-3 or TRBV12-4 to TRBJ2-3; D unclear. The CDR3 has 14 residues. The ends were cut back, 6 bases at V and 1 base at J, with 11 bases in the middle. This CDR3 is CASSASLRTDTQYF. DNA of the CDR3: TGTGCCAGCAGCGCGTCCCTTCGCACAGATACGCAGTATTTT.